The sequence of this T cell receptor beta chain was determined in a study of preoperative IRX-2 immunotherapy in early breast cancer. Germline V gene sequence: CDR1 LNHNV, CDR2 YYDKDF (reference sequence). This CDR3 comprises 12 residues. The V and J ends lost 0 bases and 13 bases respectively, with 7 bases between them. Treatment reported: preoperative locoregional IRX-2 cytokine immunotherapy. This phase Ib study tested locoregional IRX-2 cytokine immunotherapy given before surgery. Here immunoSEQ multiplex PCR was the method, and the copy in TCRdb shows in-frame clones only, minus some. The sample yields some 59,000 clones, approximately 95% seen once.

The TCR was taken from a human donor with breast cancer. The sample was collected from a patient treated with IRX-2 immunotherapy. The chain is built from TRBV15 and TRBJ1-6; D is unclear. The CDR3 nucleotides read TGTGCCACCAGCAGAGAGGCGGGTCCCCTCCACTTT. This encodes CATSREAGPLHF.